This is a list of T cell receptor beta chains from one sample in a study of T cells in Graves' hyperthyroidism and ophthalmopathy. One entry per CDR3 protein results from TCRdb running MiXCR on the multiplex PCR reads. The repertoire includes roughly 400,000 distinct CDR3 sequences, roughly 25% of them detected once, and about 73% sits in the top ten. Material: blood. Source of these receptors: a man between 45 and 60 years old with Graves' hyperthyroidism. The CDR3 runs from the conserved cysteine through the conserved F or W. Each record gives: clone size, J gene, V gene, D gene, CDR3 DNA, CDR3 protein. A D gene is named only where the DNA matches it firmly. Size values are once, few and many counts, or a class for expanded clones, and some rows have none.

abundance: many; j_gene: TRBJ1-5; v_gene: TRBV18; d_gene: -; CDR3nt: TGTGCCAGCTCACCGCCAGCCCAGCCCCAGCATTTT; CDR3aa: CASSPPAQPQHF
abundance: many; j_gene: TRBJ1-1; v_gene: TRBV27; d_gene: -; CDR3nt: TGTGCCAGCAGTTTAGCAGGTTTGGTCACTGAAGCTTTCTTT; CDR3aa: CASSLAGLVTEAFF
abundance: -; j_gene: TRBJ1-1; v_gene: TRBV5-5; d_gene: TRBD1; CDR3nt: TGTGCCAGCAGCCCCGACAGGGAAGGGCGTAGAGCTTTCTTT; CDR3aa: CASSPDREGRRAFF
abundance: many; j_gene: TRBJ2-1; v_gene: TRBV19; d_gene: TRBD1; CDR3nt: TGTGCCAGTTCCGGGACAGGGGATCGATACAATGAGCAGTTCTTC; CDR3aa: CASSGTGDRYNEQFF
abundance: many; j_gene: TRBJ2-1; v_gene: TRBV6-2/TRBV6-3; d_gene: -; CDR3nt: TGTGCCAGCAGTTACGGGACTTCCTCCTACAATGAGCAGTTCTTC; CDR3aa: CASSYGTSSYNEQFF
abundance: -; j_gene: TRBJ1-2; v_gene: TRBV10-3; d_gene: -; CDR3nt: TGTGCCATCAGTGCGGGAGGTGGCGATTATGGCTACACCTTC; CDR3aa: CAISAGGGDYGYTF
abundance: few; j_gene: TRBJ2-7; v_gene: TRBV29-1; d_gene: -; CDR3nt: TGCAGCGGGGGAGGGCAGGGGGCATACGAGCAGTACTTC; CDR3aa: CSGGGQGAYEQYF
abundance: many; j_gene: TRBJ2-7; v_gene: TRBV7-6; d_gene: -; CDR3nt: TGTGCCAGCAGCTTAGGAGACGGGGGCGAGCAGTACTTC; CDR3aa: CASSLGDGGEQYF
abundance: many; j_gene: TRBJ2-1; v_gene: TRBV7-2; d_gene: -; CDR3nt: TGTGCCAGCAGCTTAGGGGCTGGCTCTAATGAGCAGTTCTTC; CDR3aa: CASSLGAGSNEQFF
abundance: -; j_gene: TRBJ1-2; v_gene: TRBV6-1; d_gene: TRBD1; CDR3nt: TGTGCCAGCATCCTAGGGGGCAGCTATGGCTACACCTTC; CDR3aa: CASILGGSYGYTF
abundance: many; j_gene: TRBJ2-1; v_gene: TRBV3-1; d_gene: -; CDR3nt: TGTGCCAGCAGCCAATCTGCTAGCCGCAATGAGCAGTTCTTC; CDR3aa: CASSQSASRNEQFF
abundance: few; j_gene: TRBJ1-3; v_gene: TRBV15; d_gene: -; CDR3nt: TGTGCCACCAGCTACCAGACAGAAATCTCTGGAAACACCATATATTTT; CDR3aa: CATSYQTEISGNTIYF
abundance: few; j_gene: TRBJ2-7; v_gene: TRBV12-3/TRBV12-4; d_gene: -; CDR3nt: TGTGCCAGCAGTTTCGCCAGGGGAGGCGGCTACGAGCAGTACTTC; CDR3aa: CASSFARGGGYEQYF
abundance: -; j_gene: TRBJ2-5; v_gene: TRBV30; d_gene: -; CDR3nt: TGTGCCTGGAGCGAATACCAAGAGACCCAGTACTTC; CDR3aa: CAWSEYQETQYF
abundance: -; j_gene: TRBJ2-7; v_gene: TRBV6-1; d_gene: TRBD1; CDR3nt: TGTGCCAGCAGTGACCGGGACAGGGAATCTGGGTACGAGCAGTACTTC; CDR3aa: CASSDRDRESGYEQYF
abundance: few; j_gene: TRBJ2-3; v_gene: TRBV2; d_gene: TRBD2; CDR3nt: TGTGCCAGCATAGGGACTAGCGGGATCACAGATACGCAGTATTTT; CDR3aa: CASIGTSGITDTQYF
abundance: many; j_gene: TRBJ2-5; v_gene: TRBV11-2; d_gene: -; CDR3nt: TGTGCCAGCAGCTTAGCTGTAGGGAGAGAGACCCAGTACTTC; CDR3aa: CASSLAVGRETQYF
abundance: -; j_gene: TRBJ2-3; v_gene: TRBV6-4; d_gene: TRBD1; CDR3nt: TGTGCCAGCAGTCGGGACAGCCCCGATACGCAGTATTTT; CDR3aa: CASSRDSPDTQYF
abundance: few; j_gene: TRBJ2-1; v_gene: TRBV3-1; d_gene: TRBD2; CDR3nt: TGTGCCAGCAGCCCGAAGCTAGGGGAGGGCCAATACAATGAGCAGTTCTTC; CDR3aa: CASSPKLGEGQYNEQFF
abundance: -; j_gene: TRBJ2-7; v_gene: TRBV7-9; d_gene: TRBD2; CDR3nt: TGTGCCAGCAGCGCCGCCGGCAGCGGGGATTACGAGCAGTACTTC; CDR3aa: CASSAAGSGDYEQYF
abundance: few; j_gene: TRBJ2-3; v_gene: TRBV7-2; d_gene: -; CDR3nt: TGTGCCAGCAGCCGTACAGGGTGGGATACGCAGTATTTT; CDR3aa: CASSRTGWDTQYF
abundance: many; j_gene: TRBJ2-1; v_gene: TRBV7-6; d_gene: -; CDR3nt: TGTGCCAGCAGCAGGGGGGCTACCGGGCCCTACAATGAGCAGTTCTTC; CDR3aa: CASSRGATGPYNEQFF
abundance: few; j_gene: TRBJ1-2; v_gene: TRBV29-1; d_gene: -; CDR3nt: TGCAGCGCCGAAGGGAGGGGGGACTTTAACTATGGCTACACCTTC; CDR3aa: CSAEGRGDFNYGYTF
abundance: few; j_gene: TRBJ1-2; v_gene: TRBV2; d_gene: -; CDR3nt: TGTGCCAGCAGTGAAATGACAGCGTATGGCTACACCTTC; CDR3aa: CASSEMTAYGYTF
abundance: -; j_gene: TRBJ2-3; v_gene: TRBV18; d_gene: TRBD1; CDR3nt: TGTGCCAGCTCATGGGACAGCGACACAGATACGCAGTATTTT; CDR3aa: CASSWDSDTDTQYF
abundance: few; j_gene: TRBJ1-2; v_gene: TRBV7-2; d_gene: TRBD1; CDR3nt: TGTGCCAGCAGCTTAGAGGGGACAGGGTGGGTAGGCTACACCTTC; CDR3aa: CASSLEGTGWVGYTF